This T cell receptor beta chain was captured in a study of T-cell reconstitution after alpha-beta-depleted transplantation in children (TCRdb year 2016). Broadly, across the study: T-cell immune reconstitution after TCRalphabeta/CD19-depleted allogeneic hematopoietic cell transplantation in children was quantitatively tracked in the study by means of TCR repertoire profiling.

About this clonotype itself: What antigen it recognizes has not been identified. Per-nucleotide qualities are absent, and no much larger clonotype sits a single base away.

The receptor library was made with PCR. Sequencing relied on an Illumina HiSeq 2500. TCR library preparation used molecular barcoding, with unique molecular identifiers applied to normalize quantification of the TCRbeta repertoire. The raw public data were reprocessed by TCRdb itself: fastp quality trimming at Q25, MiXCR clonotype calling, in-frame beta chains only. Rows with a matching CDR3 protein are joined into one entry that keeps the most common DNA and genes. Recorded for this sample are 300,000 or so distinct CDR3 sequences; over 8% of them occurred a single time. 10% of the sample lies in the top ten. The CDR3 contains 16 residues, cysteine and phenylalanine counted. Here the CDR3 DNA is all that survives: 48 bases in frame from base 1. CDR1 and CDR2, looked up from the germline V gene, are SGDLS and YYNGEE. The V and J ends are trimmed by 0 bases and 2 bases, leaving 14 bases between them.

The sequencing here drew on PBMCs from the stem cell graft donor, taken from the stem cell graft. The receptor was derived from a human donor who donated a stem cell graft to a child with SCID. The chain links TRBV9 with TRBJ1-1; no D gene call is confident. The CDR3 loop reads CASSVGALTPNTEAFF. The DNA reads as follows: TGTGCCAGCAGCGTAGGAGCCCTCACCCCTAACACTGAAGCTTTCTTT.